The 5 T cell receptor beta chains presented below share a single source sample, sequenced in a study of T-cell memory formation after mild COVID-19. From the 5' RACE reads, TCRdb called clonotypes with MiXCR, one entry per CDR3 protein. This sample has about half a million distinct CDR3 sequences, with about 18% found just once. The sequencing sample was made of PBMCs or a T cell subset sorted from them (not recorded which). Every receptor here comes from an adult woman who had mild COVID-19 (a few samples of this study predate the infection). Cell type and time point are not known.

The CDR3 spells CASSVKPGTATGELFF. CDR3 coding DNA: TGTGCCAGCAGCGTAAAACCCGGGACCGCAACCGGGGAGCTGTTTTTT. The rearrangement joins TRBV9 to TRBJ2-2; D tentatively fits TRBD1 or TRBD2 (5 bases each). This CDR3 is built from 16 residues. The V and J ends lost 1 base and 5 bases respectively, with 15 bases between them. Germline V gives CDR1 SGDLS, CDR2 YYNGEE. Filled out from reference TRBV9 and TRBJ2-2, the complete variable domain reads DSGVTQTPKHLITATGQRVTLRCSPRSGDLSVYWYQQSLDQGLQFLIQYYNGEERAKGNILERFSAQQFPDLHSELNLSSLELGDSALYFCASSVKPGTATGELFFGEGSRLTVL.

Many counts were recorded for this clonotype. The rearrangement links TRBV24-1 to TRBJ2-2; 7 bases line up with TRBD2. With V trimmed by 7 bases and J by 5 bases, 9 bases remained unmatched. This CDR3 is 15 amino acids long. CDR1 is KGHDR, CDR2 SFDVKD, per germline. The CDR3 DNA is TGTGCCACCAGGGAGACTAGCCGCGGAACCGGGGAGCTGTTTTTT. Translating gives CATRETSRGTGELFF.

The V and J genes are TRBV2 and TRBJ1-5, with D perhaps TRBD1 (6 bases). The CDR3 consists of 14 residues. Germline CDR1 is SNHLY and CDR2 is FYNNEI. V lost 7 bases to trimming and J lost 2 bases, with 12 bases between them. The CDR3 protein is CASMTGSGNQPQHF. In DNA form, the CDR3 reads TGTGCCAGCATGACAGGATCCGGCAATCAGCCCCAGCATTTT.

The chain uses TRBV30 and TRBJ1-2, with TRBD1 matching over 11 bases. Losses at the gene ends were 3 bases for V and 7 bases for J; bases not matched to a gene: 4. The CDR3 is 13 amino acids. Per the germline V gene, CDR1 is GTSNPN and CDR2 is SVGIG (reference sequence). The CDR3 DNA sequence: TGTGCCTGGAGCGGGACAGGGGGATCTGGCTACACCTTC. This encodes CAWSGTGGSGYTF. Complete variable domain (other parts from reference TRBV30 and TRBJ1-2): SQTIHQWPATLVQPVGSPLSLECTVEGTSNPNLYWYRQAAGRGLQLLFYSVGIGQISSEVPQNLSASRPQDRQFILSSKKLLLSDSGFYLCAWSGTGGSGYTFGSGTRLTVV.

This clonotype was counted only a few times. The chain couples TRBV15 to TRBJ1-6; D unclear. This CDR3 spans 14 amino acids. Trimming left V 2 bases short and J 7 bases short, with 9 bases between. Germline V lookup: CDR1 LNHNV, CDR2 YYDKDF (reference sequence). Here the CDR3 reads CATSRLSLNSPLHF. The CDR3, as DNA: TGTGCCACCAGCAGACTCTCCCTGAATTCACCCCTCCACTTT. The entire variable domain, with the rest obtained from reference TRBV15 and TRBJ1-6, is as follows: DAMVIQNPRYQVTQFGKPVTLSCSQTLNHNVMYWYQQKSSQAPKLLFHYYDKDFNNEADTPDNFQSRRPNTSFCFLDIRSPGLGDTAMYLCATSRLSLNSPLHFGNGTRLTVT.